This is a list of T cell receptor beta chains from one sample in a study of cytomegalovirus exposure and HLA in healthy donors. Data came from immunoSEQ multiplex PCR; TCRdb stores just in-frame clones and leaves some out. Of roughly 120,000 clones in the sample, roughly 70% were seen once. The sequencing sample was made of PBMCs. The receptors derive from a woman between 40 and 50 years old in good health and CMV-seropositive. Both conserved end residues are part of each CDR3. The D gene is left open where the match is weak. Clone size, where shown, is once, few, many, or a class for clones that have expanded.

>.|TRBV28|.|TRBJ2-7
TGTGCCAGCAGTTTATATCTAGACAGAGAAACCTACGAGCAGTACTTC
CASSLYLDRETYEQYF
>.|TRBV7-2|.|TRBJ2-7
TGTGCCAGCAGCTTAGGGAGTCGGAGTTTAACCTACGAGCAGTACTTC
CASSLGSRSLTYEQYF
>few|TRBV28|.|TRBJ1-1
TGTGCCAGCAGGAGGGACACCACGAACACTGAAGCTTTCTTT
CASRRDTTNTEAFF
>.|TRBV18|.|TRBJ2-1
TGTGCCAGCTCACCACGCTCGGATGAGCAGTTCTTC
CASSPRSDEQFF
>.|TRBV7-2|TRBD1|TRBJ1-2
TGTGCCAGCAGCTTAGGCTCTCCGGGACAGGGTGGCTACACCTTC
CASSLGSPGQGGYTF
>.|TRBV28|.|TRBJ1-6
TGTGCCAGCTCCCGAACGAGGAATTCACCCCTCCACTTT
CASSRTRNSPLHF
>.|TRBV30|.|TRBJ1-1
TGTGCCTGGAGTGCCGGGAACACTGAAGCTTTCTTT
CAWSAGNTEAFF
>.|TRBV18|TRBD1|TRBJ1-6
TGTGCCAGCTCGCCACGAACAGGGGGCAACTATAATTCACCCCTCCACTTT
CASSPRTGGNYNSPLHF
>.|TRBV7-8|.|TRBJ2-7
TGTGCCAGCAGCTTGCAGGGGTCGCTATCCTACGAGCAGTACTTC
CASSLQGSLSYEQYF
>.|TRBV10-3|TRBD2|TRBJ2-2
TGTGCCCTCGCTTCCGGGACTACCGTAAACGGGGAGCTGTTTTTT
CALASGTTVNGELFF
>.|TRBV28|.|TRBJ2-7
TGTGCCAGCAGTCCACAGGGCAGAGAGCAGTACTTC
CASSPQGREQYF
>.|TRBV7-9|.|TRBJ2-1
TGTGCCAGCAGCTACCGGAGGGACAGCAGCGATGAGCAGTTCTTC
CASSYRRDSSDEQFF
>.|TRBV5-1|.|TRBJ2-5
TGCGCCAGCAGCTTGGTACTAGAAGGGCATCAGGCGCACTTC
CASSLVLEGHQAHF
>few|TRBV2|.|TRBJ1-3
TGTGCCAGCCGGGAGGACAGCTATGGAAACACCATATATTTT
CASREDSYGNTIYF
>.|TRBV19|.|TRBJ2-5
TGTGCCAGTAGCGCGGGGCATCAAGAGACCCAGTACTTC
CASSAGHQETQYF
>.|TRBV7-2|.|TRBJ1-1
TGTGCCAGCAGCTTAGCGCGCGGGGGCTTTGGCACTGAAGCTTTCTTT
CASSLARGGFGTEAFF
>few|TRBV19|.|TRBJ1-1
TGTGCCAGTAACCCCGACAGAGTGAACACTGAAGCTTTCTTT
CASNPDRVNTEAFF
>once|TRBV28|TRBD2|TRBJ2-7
TGTGCCTCGAGGGGGGGGTCTAGCGGGAACTACGAGCAGTACTTC
CASRGGSSGNYEQYF
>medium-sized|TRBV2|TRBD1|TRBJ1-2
TGTGCCAGCAGGGCCGGGACAGGGAACTATGGCTACACCTTC
CASRAGTGNYGYTF
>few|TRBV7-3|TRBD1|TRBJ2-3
TGTGCCAGCAGCTTATTGACAGGGGGGGATACGCAGTATTTT
CASSLLTGGDTQYF
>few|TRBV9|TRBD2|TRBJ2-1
TGTGCCAGCAGCGTAGAGGCGGGAGCCAACAATGAGCAGTTCTTC
CASSVEAGANNEQFF
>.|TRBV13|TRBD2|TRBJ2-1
TGTGCCAGCAGCCCCCCTCGGGGGAGGGCAGGGTACAATGAGCAGTTCTTC
CASSPPRGRAGYNEQFF
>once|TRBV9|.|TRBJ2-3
TGTGCCAGCAGCGCCGGGACACGAGTGTCCACAGATACGCAGTATTTT
CASSAGTRVSTDTQYF
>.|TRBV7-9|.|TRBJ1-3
TGTGCCAGCAGCTTAGCCGCAGGGGATAACACCATATATTTT
CASSLAAGDNTIYF
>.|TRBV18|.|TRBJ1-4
TGTGCCAGCTCACCACAAGCCGGTAATGAAAAACTGTTTTTT
CASSPQAGNEKLFF
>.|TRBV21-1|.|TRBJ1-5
TGTGCCAGCAGCAAAGAGTTTCTGGGACAGGGGGCCCTTCCCAATCAGCCCCAGCATTTT
CASSKEFLGQGALPNQPQHF
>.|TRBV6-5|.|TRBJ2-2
TGTGCCAGCAGTACAACAACAGGGACCGGGGAGCTGTTTTTT
CASSTTTGTGELFF
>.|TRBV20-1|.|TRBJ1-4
TGCAGTGCTAGCCAAGAAAAACTGTTTTTT
CSASQEKLFF
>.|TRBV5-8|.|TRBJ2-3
TGTGCCAGCAGCTTGGGAGGATTCACAGATACGCAGTATTTT
CASSLGGFTDTQYF
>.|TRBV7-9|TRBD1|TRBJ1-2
TGTGCCGGCAGCTTACATCAGGGGGCGGGAGGCTACACCTTC
CAGSLHQGAGGYTF
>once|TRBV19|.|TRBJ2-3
TGTGCCAGTAGCTCCGGGACTAGCACAGATACGCAGTATTTT
CASSSGTSTDTQYF
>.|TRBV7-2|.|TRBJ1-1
TGTGCCAGCAGCCCAAGGGGTGGTGAAGCTTTCTTT
CASSPRGGEAFF
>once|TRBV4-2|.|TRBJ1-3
TGTGCCAGCAGCCAACAACAGGACGGTCGGGGAAACACCATATATTTT
CASSQQQDGRGNTIYF
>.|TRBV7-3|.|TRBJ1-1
TGTGCCAGCAGCTTACTAGGGGACACTGAAGCTTTCTTT
CASSLLGDTEAFF
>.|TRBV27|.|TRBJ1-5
TGTGCCAGCAGTTTAGGTGGGGGGATTAGCAATCAGCCCCAGCATTTT
CASSLGGGISNQPQHF
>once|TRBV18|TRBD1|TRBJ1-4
TGTGCCAGCTCTCCCCAAGAACACAGGGGGCGAGATGAAAAACTGTTTTTT
CASSPQEHRGRDEKLFF
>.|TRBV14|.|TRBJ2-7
TGTGCCAGCAGCCAAGATTTTAACAGAGCCTACGAGCAGTACTTC
CASSQDFNRAYEQYF
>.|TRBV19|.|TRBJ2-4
TGTGCCAGTAGTATTAGCGGAAACCTTTTAGCCAAAAACATTCAGTACTTC
CASSISGNLLAKNIQYF
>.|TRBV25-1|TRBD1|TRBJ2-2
TGTGCCAGCAGTGGACAGGGGGCCGGGGAGCTGTTTTTT
CASSGQGAGELFF
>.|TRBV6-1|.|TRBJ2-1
TGTGCCAGCAGTACTGCGCAGGGGCCCTACAATGAGCAGTTCTTC
CASSTAQGPYNEQFF
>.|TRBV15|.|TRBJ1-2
TGTGCCACCAGCAGAGATCTCCAGGGGGGCTACACCTTC
CATSRDLQGGYTF
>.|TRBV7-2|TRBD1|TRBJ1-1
TGTGCCAGCAGGCGGGCCGGGACAGGGGTGGCCACTGAAGCTTTCTTT
CASRRAGTGVATEAFF
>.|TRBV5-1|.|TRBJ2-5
TGCGCCAGCAGCTTGCCAGAGCGGGCTAAAGGGACCCAGTACTTC
CASSLPERAKGTQYF
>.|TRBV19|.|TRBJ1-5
TGTGCCAGTAGTCCCAGAAACAGGGATGGTCAGCCCCAGCATTTT
CASSPRNRDGQPQHF
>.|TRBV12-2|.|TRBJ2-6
TGTGCAAGTCGCTTATCACCGGGACAGGGGTTATCCGGGGCCAACGTCCTGACTTTC
CASRLSPGQGLSGANVLTF
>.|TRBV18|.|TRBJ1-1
TGTGCCAGCTCACCCCTCGAATCGGGGTTAAGCACTGAAGCTTTCTTT
CASSPLESGLSTEAFF